Listed below are T cell receptor beta chains from one sample, sequenced in a study of cytomegalovirus exposure and HLA in healthy donors. Measured with immunoSEQ multiplex PCR; TCRdb has only the in-frame clones, and not every one. The table lists roughly 99,000 clones, roughly 80% of them singletons. Input material: PBMCs. Source of these receptors: a man aged 25-40 years in good health and CMV-seronegative. Each CDR3 is given with its conserved first and last residue. The order of the fields is clone size, D gene, J gene, V gene, CDR3 protein, CDR3 DNA. A D gene is named only where the DNA matches it firmly. Only part of the rows carry a size: once, few, many, or a class if the clone is expanded.

. . TRBJ2-7 TRBV11-2 CASSLGTGSYEQYF TGTGCCAGCAGCTTGGGAACGGGGTCCTACGAGCAGTACTTC
. TRBD1 TRBJ2-7 TRBV2 CASRSARGRFEQYF TGTGCCAGCAGGTCGGCCAGGGGGCGCTTCGAGCAGTACTTC
. TRBD1 TRBJ2-2 TRBV29-1 CSVGTGRTGELFF TGCAGCGTTGGGACAGGGAGGACCGGGGAGCTGTTTTTT
. . TRBJ2-7 TRBV4-1 CASSRLRPGTYEQYF TGCGCCAGCAGCCGTTTGCGGCCCGGAACCTACGAGCAGTACTTC
. TRBD1 TRBJ1-4 TRBV9 CASSPDRVEKLFF TGTGCCAGCAGCCCTGACAGGGTTGAAAAACTGTTTTTT
. TRBD1 TRBJ2-7 TRBV13 CASSSPTGGTYEQYF TGTGCCAGCAGCTCCCCGACAGGGGGAACGTACGAGCAGTACTTC
few TRBD1 TRBJ1-2 TRBV29-1 CSVRQGMVYGYTF TGCAGCGTCAGACAGGGAATGGTCTATGGCTACACCTTC
. TRBD2 TRBJ2-1 TRBV4-1 CASSETSGTYNEQFF TGCGCCAGCAGCGAAACTAGCGGTACCTACAATGAGCAGTTCTTC
. . TRBJ2-1 TRBV4-2 CASSLPDRDNHPEQFF TGTGCCAGCAGCCTCCCCGACCGGGACAATCATCCTGAGCAGTTCTTC
few . TRBJ2-6 TRBV6-1 CASSFDSSGANVLTF TGTGCCAGCAGTTTCGACAGCTCTGGGGCCAACGTCCTGACTTTC
. . TRBJ1-1 TRBV5-4 CASSREQGGTEAFF TGTGCCAGCAGCCGGGAGCAGGGTGGCACTGAAGCTTTCTTT
. . TRBJ1-6 TRBV5-1 CASGQDSKLGSPLHF TGCGCCAGCGGGCAGGACTCGAAGTTAGGTTCACCCCTCCACTTT
. TRBD1 TRBJ1-2 TRBV6-5 CASSRQGRYGYTF TGTGCCAGCAGTAGACAGGGCCGCTATGGCTACACCTTC
. . TRBJ2-3 TRBV10-1 CASSPGPSTDTQYF TGCGCCAGCAGCCCAGGTCCCAGCACAGATACGCAGTATTTT
. TRBD1 TRBJ1-2 TRBV6-1 CASSEYGTGGARGYTF TGTGCCAGCAGTGAATATGGGACAGGGGGCGCGAGAGGCTACACCTTC
once . TRBJ1-1 TRBV10-1 CASSNEGAEAFF TGCGCCAGCAGTAATGAGGGGGCTGAAGCTTTCTTT
. TRBD1 TRBJ2-1 TRBV28 CASSGMLGQGLEQFF TGTGCCAGCAGCGGAATGCTGGGACAGGGTCTTGAGCAGTTCTTC
. . TRBJ2-7 TRBV6-5 CASSYGGSGLYEQYF TGTGCCAGCAGTTATGGCGGTAGCGGCCTGTACGAGCAGTACTTC
. TRBD1 TRBJ2-1 TRBV6-5 CASQQGAMGEQFF TGTGCCAGCCAACAGGGGGCGATGGGTGAGCAGTTCTTC
. TRBD1 TRBJ2-1 TRBV7-2 CASSPQGTSFNEQFF TGTGCCAGCAGCCCACAGGGGACGAGCTTCAATGAGCAGTTCTTC
. . TRBJ2-7 TRBV7-8 CASSLGLARTEAYEQYF TGTGCCAGCAGCTTAGGCTTAGCGCGGACGGAGGCCTACGAGCAGTACTTC
. . TRBJ2-5 TRBV2 CASSEVRSRGETQYF TGTGCCAGCAGTGAAGTCAGGTCTAGAGGGGAGACCCAGTACTTC
once TRBD2 TRBJ2-1 TRBV5-1 CASSSLAGVPYNEQFF TGCGCCAGCAGCTCTTTAGCGGGAGTACCCTACAATGAGCAGTTCTTC
few . TRBJ1-1 TRBV4-1 CASSHGDTEAFF TGCGCCAGCAGCCACGGAGACACTGAAGCTTTCTTT
. TRBD1 TRBJ2-5 TRBV10-2 CASSGTGEETQYF TGCGCCAGCAGTGGGACAGGGGAAGAGACCCAGTACTTC
. . TRBJ2-5 TRBV7-3 CASSRSAIGETQYF TGTGCCAGCAGCCGTAGCGCAATTGGGGAGACCCAGTACTTC
. . TRBJ1-1 TRBV9 CASHSTDFLRNTEAFF TGTGCCAGCCACTCGACAGACTTCCTAAGGAACACTGAAGCTTTCTTT
few . TRBJ1-2 TRBV5-1 CASSPNGVRRNYGYTF TGCGCCAGCAGCCCAAACGGGGTCAGGAGAAACTATGGCTACACCTTC
. . TRBJ2-5 TRBV30 CAWNPTGFSQETQYF TGTGCCTGGAATCCGACAGGTTTCTCCCAAGAGACCCAGTACTTC
. . TRBJ1-1 TRBV12-2 CASRYRGDGGTEAFF TGTGCAAGTCGCTACAGGGGCGATGGGGGAACTGAAGCTTTCTTT
. TRBD1 TRBJ1-3 TRBV9 CASSVGQGVSGNTIYF TGTGCCAGCAGCGTAGGACAGGGGGTCTCTGGAAACACCATATATTTT
once . TRBJ2-1 TRBV4-1 CASSLTPTTRGRNEQFF TGCGCCAGCAGCCTAACCCCGACTACCCGGGGGAGGAATGAGCAGTTCTTC
once TRBD2 TRBJ2-7 TRBV7-3 CASSLSGGNTYEQYF TGTGCCAGCAGCTTAAGCGGGGGGAACACCTACGAGCAGTACTTC
. . TRBJ1-1 TRBV16 CASSQSNAGFGTEAFF TGTGCCAGCAGCCAATCGAATGCGGGATTTGGCACTGAAGCTTTCTTT
. . TRBJ1-4 TRBV28 CASSQASEKLFF TGTGCCAGCAGTCAAGCTAGTGAAAAACTGTTTTTT
. TRBD1 TRBJ1-2 TRBV11-2 CASSLWTGGGYGYTF TGTGCCAGCAGCTTATGGACAGGGGGCGGCTATGGCTACACCTTC
few . TRBJ2-7 TRBV28 CASGPVGSSYEQYF TGTGCCAGCGGCCCCGTGGGCAGCTCCTACGAGCAGTACTTC
. TRBD1 TRBJ1-1 TRBV6-5 CASRSWTGGGSEAFF TGTGCCAGCAGATCCTGGACAGGGGGCGGCTCTGAAGCTTTCTTT
. . TRBJ2-3 TRBV7-9 CASSLASSYTDTQYF TGTGCCAGCAGCTTAGCTAGCTCCTACACAGATACGCAGTATTTT
. . TRBJ2-6 TRBV2 CASSEVADSSGANVLTF TGTGCCAGCAGTGAGGTAGCGGATAGCTCTGGGGCCAACGTCCTGACTTTC
. . TRBJ1-1 TRBV7-7 CASSLTENTEAFF TGTGCTAGCAGCTTAACAGAGAACACTGAAGCTTTCTTT
. TRBD1 TRBJ2-7 TRBV7-9 CASSSTQGPYEQYF TGTGCCAGCAGCTCTACACAGGGGCCCTACGAGCAGTACTTC
. TRBD1 TRBJ1-5 TRBV6-1 CASSLTGTENQPQHF TGTGCCAGCAGTCTAACCGGGACAGAAAATCAGCCCCAGCATTTT
. . TRBJ2-1 TRBV28 CASAILAYPYNEQFF TGTGCCAGCGCGATTCTAGCGTACCCCTACAATGAGCAGTTCTTC
. . TRBJ1-2 TRBV6-1 CASSEAVRQIYGYTF TGTGCCAGCAGTGAAGCAGTCAGGCAGATCTATGGCTACACCTTC
few TRBD1 TRBJ1-1 TRBV6-1 CASSARQGAKGTEAFF TGTGCCAGCAGTGCCCGACAGGGGGCGAAAGGGACTGAAGCTTTCTTT
. TRBD2 TRBJ2-3 TRBV5-1 CASSQPGLAPDTQYF TGCGCCAGCAGCCAGCCGGGACTAGCCCCGGATACGCAGTATTTT
once TRBD2 TRBJ2-7 TRBV7-9 CASSFAGGAEQYF TGTGCCAGCAGCTTCGCGGGAGGTGCCGAGCAGTACTTC
few . TRBJ1-5 TRBV6-5 CASSSGNQPQHF TGTGCCAGCAGTAGCGGGAATCAGCCCCAGCATTTT